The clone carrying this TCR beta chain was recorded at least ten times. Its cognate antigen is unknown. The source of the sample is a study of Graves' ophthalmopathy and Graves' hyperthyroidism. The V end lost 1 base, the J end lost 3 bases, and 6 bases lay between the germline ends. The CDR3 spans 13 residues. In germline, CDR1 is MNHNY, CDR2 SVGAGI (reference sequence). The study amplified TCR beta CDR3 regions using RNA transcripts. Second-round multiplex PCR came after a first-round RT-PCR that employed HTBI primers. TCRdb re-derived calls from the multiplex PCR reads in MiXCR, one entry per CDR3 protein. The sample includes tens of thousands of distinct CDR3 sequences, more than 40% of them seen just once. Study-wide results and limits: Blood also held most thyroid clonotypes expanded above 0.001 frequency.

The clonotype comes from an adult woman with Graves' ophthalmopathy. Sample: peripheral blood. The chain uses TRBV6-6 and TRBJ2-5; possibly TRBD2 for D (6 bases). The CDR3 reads CASSYWGEETQYF. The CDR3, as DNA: TGTGCCAGCAGTTACTGGGGGGAAGAGACCCAGTACTTC.